A single sample is the source of the 8 T cell receptor beta chains below, sequenced in a study of tumor and adjacent non-tumor tissue in lung cancer. RNA was extracted from bulk tissue without any cell sorting. TCRbeta libraries were built with three rounds of nested PCR, modified from ARM-PCR. TCRdb independently ran MiXCR on the multiplex PCR reads; one entry per CDR3 protein. The data contain 70,000 to 90,000 distinct CDR3 sequences, 60% to 80% of them seen just once; the ten biggest clones take up approximately 12%. Sequencing input: lung tumor tissue. The receptors were gathered from a woman aged 45-59 years with non-small cell lung cancer.

As to this clonotype: The conserved phenylalanine or tryptophan normally closing the CDR3 is absent here, so this likely arose from a read error. The J gene is TRBJ1-2, the V gene TRBV29-1; the D is unclear. The CDR3 has 9 amino acids. CDR1 is SQVTM and CDR2 is ANQGSEA in the germline V gene. CDR3 protein: CNVEPGYTL. The CDR3 region has the DNA TGCAACGTTGAACCTGGCTACACCTTA.

This clonotype is medium-sized (0.01 to 0.1%) within its sample. The chain has TRBV6-1 and TRBJ1-5, with TRBD1 matching over 9 bases. The germline gives CDR1 MNHNS, CDR2 SASEGT. Trimming at V came to 1 base and at J to 7 bases, leaving 5 bases not matched to a gene. The CDR3 has 15 amino acids. The CDR3 DNA reads TGTGCCAGCAGTGAAGAAAGGACAGGGGTGCAGCCCCAGCATTTT. Translating gives CASSEERTGVQPQHF.

This clonotype was seen a single time. Sequence at one end of the junction differs from germline and may be a read error. This chain uses TRBV28 with TRBJ1-5; no clear D gene. Germline V gene lookup returns CDR1 MDHEN and CDR2 SYDVKM. The CDR3 is 15 residues long. The CDR3 sequence: CASNWSRYSNQPQHF. CDR3 nucleotide sequence: TGTGCCAGCAATTGGTCTCGGTATAGCAATCAGCCCCAACATTTT.

Comment on this clonotype: An end of the junction differs from the germline gene, which may be a read error. CDR3 DNA sequence: TGTGCCAACAGTGATGAGGACACCCACACCGGGAAGCTGTTTTTT. This codes for CANSDEDTHTGKLFF. The chain links TRBV6-1 to TRBJ2-2; D possibly matches TRBD1 or TRBD2 (5 bases each). From germline, CDR1 is MNHNS and CDR2 SASEGT. The CDR3 has 15 amino acids.

With regard to this clonotype: Since the CDR3 does not end with the conserved phenylalanine or tryptophan, this likely comes from a read error. Because the CDR3's place on the DNA is in doubt, the DNA is left out and the CDR3 is given as listed by TCRdb. This chain links TRBV12-3 or TRBV12-4 with TRBJ2-2; the table's D call, TRBD1, has no DNA check behind it. The CDR3 extends over 15 residues, inclusive of both ends. This chain's CDR3 is CASSWGSSNTGELYS.

About this clonotype: A much more abundant neighbour one base away suggests this may be a read error. Because the CDR3 is missing its conserved closing phenylalanine or tryptophan, this is likely a read error. V is TRBV14 and J is TRBJ2-5; D gene unclear. Germline V gene lookup returns CDR1 SGHDN and CDR2 FVKESK. V lost 2 bases, J lost 2 bases, and 9 bases lay in between. This CDR3 has 14 residues. Written as DNA, the CDR3 is TGTGCCAGCAGCCAAACCGACCGACAAGAGACCCAGTACTCC. Translated: CASSQTDRQETQYS.

This clonotype was counted between two and nine times. Given a much more abundant clone one base away, this may be a read error. The J gene is TRBJ1-1, the V gene TRBV7-8, with TRBD1 matching 7 bases. CDR3 length: 16 residues. Germline loops: CDR1 SGHVS, CDR2 FQNEAQ. The CDR3 coding sequence is TGTGCCAACAGCTTACGAGGGGGCGTAGGAGAAACTGAAGCTTTCTTT. Translating it yields CANSLRGGVGETEAFF.

The gene calls are TRBV20-1 and TRBJ2-3, with D possibly being TRBD2 (5 bases). Trimming shortened V by 0 bases and J by 3 bases, and 10 bases separated the two germline ends. The CDR3 is 14 residues long. Germline CDR1 is DFQATT and CDR2 is SNEGSKA (reference sequence). This CDR3 is CSARDIRGTDTQYF. CDR3 coding DNA: TGCAGTGCTAGAGACATTCGCGGGACAGATACGCAGTATTTT.